A selection of T cell receptor beta chains follows, all from one sample in a study of blood T cell repertoires in COVID-19. Clones were sequenced by immunoSEQ multiplex PCR, and TCRdb holds only the in-frame ones, with some missing. The sample holds about 140,000 clones; approximately 81% are singletons and the top ten take roughly 8%. The sequencing input was peripheral blood. These receptors all come from a human donor in a cohort sampled during active COVID-19. Both conserved end residues are part of each CDR3. A D gene is named only where the DNA matches it firmly. Expanded clones get a size class; other rows say once, few or many, or leave the size out.

d_call: NA
j_call: TRBJ2-6
clone_size: NA
v_call: TRBV24-1
cdr3_aa: CATSVAGHPSGANVLTF
cdr3_nt: TGTGCCACCAGTGTGGCAGGACACCCCTCTGGGGCCAACGTCCTGACTTTC

d_call: TRBD2
j_call: TRBJ2-1
clone_size: few
v_call: TRBV6-2/TRBV6-3
cdr3_aa: CASSWGPVGGEQFF
cdr3_nt: TGTGCCAGCAGTTGGGGACCAGTCGGGGGGGAGCAGTTCTTC

d_call: TRBD2
j_call: TRBJ2-1
clone_size: NA
v_call: TRBV7-2
cdr3_aa: CASSLTPTGVAGPNEQFF
cdr3_nt: TGTGCCAGCAGCTTAACTCCTACGGGAGTAGCGGGACCCAATGAGCAGTTCTTC

d_call: NA
j_call: TRBJ2-5
clone_size: NA
v_call: TRBV18
cdr3_aa: CASSPAQAGETQYF
cdr3_nt: TGTGCCAGCTCACCCGCACAGGCCGGAGAGACCCAGTACTTC

d_call: NA
j_call: TRBJ2-7
clone_size: NA
v_call: TRBV7-9
cdr3_aa: CASSFTTGSHEQYF
cdr3_nt: TGTGCCAGCAGCTTTACGACAGGTTCCCACGAGCAGTACTTC

d_call: TRBD2
j_call: TRBJ2-1
clone_size: NA
v_call: TRBV9
cdr3_aa: CASSSRTSGRSNNEQFF
cdr3_nt: TGTGCCAGCAGCTCTAGGACTAGCGGGAGGTCCAACAATGAGCAGTTCTTC

d_call: TRBD1
j_call: TRBJ2-6
clone_size: once
v_call: TRBV14
cdr3_aa: CASSQEGQLSGANVLTF
cdr3_nt: TGTGCCAGCAGCCAAGAGGGACAGTTATCTGGGGCCAACGTCCTGACTTTC

d_call: NA
j_call: TRBJ2-3
clone_size: NA
v_call: TRBV20-1
cdr3_aa: CRTAAVTQYF
cdr3_nt: TGCAGGACCGCGGCAGTTACGCAGTATTTT

d_call: TRBD1
j_call: TRBJ2-1
clone_size: few
v_call: TRBV27
cdr3_aa: CATQGGGSYNEQFF
cdr3_nt: TGTGCCACACAGGGGGGAGGATCCTACAATGAGCAGTTCTTC

d_call: TRBD1
j_call: TRBJ2-7
clone_size: NA
v_call: TRBV5-6
cdr3_aa: CASSSRDRELRQYF
cdr3_nt: TGTGCCAGCAGCTCCCGGGACAGGGAATTGCGCCAGTACTTC

d_call: TRBD2
j_call: TRBJ2-1
clone_size: NA
v_call: TRBV3-1/TRBV3-2
cdr3_aa: CASSQAWRGSSYNEQFF
cdr3_nt: TGTGCCAGCAGCCAAGCCTGGCGGGGGAGCTCCTACAATGAGCAGTTCTTC

d_call: TRBD1
j_call: TRBJ2-3
clone_size: NA
v_call: TRBV7-9
cdr3_aa: CASRRTGVDTQYF
cdr3_nt: TGTGCCAGCAGAAGGACAGGGGTAGATACGCAGTATTTT

d_call: NA
j_call: TRBJ2-5
clone_size: few
v_call: TRBV28
cdr3_aa: CASSSPGAGAETQYF
cdr3_nt: TGTGCCAGCAGTTCGCCCGGAGCGGGCGCGGAGACCCAGTACTTC

d_call: TRBD1
j_call: TRBJ2-7
clone_size: once
v_call: TRBV7-2
cdr3_aa: CASSRDRVNEQYF
cdr3_nt: TGTGCCAGCAGCCGAGACAGGGTTAACGAGCAGTACTTC